Each of the 19 T cell receptor beta chains below was sequenced from the same sample in a study of PD-1 blockade in classical Hodgkin lymphoma. Time point described: cycle 4 day 1 (C4D1), after 5 to 7 weeks of nivolumab. Each patient's relapse followed autologous stem cell transplantation, and brentuximab vedotin exposure varied. Isolation of CD8+ T cells from thawed PBMCs used magnetic negative selection. Libraries were prepared by immunoSEQ multiplex PCR; TCRdb keeps only in-frame clonotypes and omits some of them. This repertoire shows roughly 1,400 clones, around three quarters found once; its top ten account for roughly 38%. Source: CD8+ T cells from blood, taken before the fourth cycle of nivolumab. The origin of the receptors is a human donor with classical Hodgkin lymphoma. The donor label of this sample is uncertain.

V and J are TRBV13 and TRBJ1-3, with D unresolved. Deletions cut 4 bases from V and 0 bases from J, with 10 bases between. Germline CDR1 PRHDT, CDR2 FYEKMQ (reference sequence). The CDR3 length is 15 residues. The CDR3 reads CASSYAAGSGNTIYF. CDR3 bases: TGTGCCAGCAGCTATGCTGCGGGCTCTGGAAACACCATATATTTT.

This chain joins TRBV7-8 and TRBJ2-5; TRBD2 matches 8 bases. Germline V CDR1 and CDR2: SGHVS, FQNEAQ. The V and J ends lost 4 bases and 6 bases, in that order; junction bases with no gene match: 7. CDR3 length equals 14 residues. The CDR3 DNA reads as TGTGCCAGCAGCTCACTAGCGGTGGGGCAGACCCAGTACTTC. Translation: CASSSLAVGQTQYF.

The chain is built from TRBV7-6 and TRBJ2-7, with 9 bases aligning to TRBD1. Per germline, CDR1 SGHVS and CDR2 FNYEAQ. V lost 5 bases and J lost 3; bases outside the gene matches: 11. The CDR3 covers 16 residues. Written as DNA, the CDR3 is TGTGCCAGCAGCGCAATAGGGGGACAGGGCCGCTACGAGCAGTACTTC. It codes for CASSAIGGQGRYEQYF.

For this clone: The sample carries other DNA sequences with the same CDR3. The V and J genes are TRBV28 and TRBJ2-7, with TRBD2 identical over 16 bases. The V and J ends lost 6 bases and 7 bases, in that order; junction bases with no gene match: 9. The germline gives CDR1 MDHEN, CDR2 SYDVKM. CDR3 size: 16 residues. The CDR3 nucleotides are TGTGCCAGCAGGTCTGGGACTAGCGGGGGGGCCGGAGAGCAGTACTTC. This encodes CASRSGTSGGAGEQYF.

As regards this clone: Other DNA sequences of this sample code for an identical CDR3. The rearrangement links TRBV19 to TRBJ2-3; D unresolved. From germline, CDR1 is LNHDA and CDR2 SQIVND (reference sequence). The V end lost 3 bases, the J end lost 3 bases, and 4 bases lay between the germline ends. The CDR3 is 12 amino acids. The CDR3, as DNA: TGTGCCAGTAGTATTGGAACAGATACGCAGTATTTT. Protein sequence: CASSIGTDTQYF.

This rearrangement joins TRBV5-5 to TRBJ2-7; the match to TRBD2 covers 16 bases. This CDR3 has 17 residues. CDR1 is SGHKS, CDR2 YYEKEE, per germline (reference sequence). V trimming: 1 base; J trimming: 6 bases; junction bases outside the gene matches: 7. CDR3 loop: CASSLWGLAGGQGEQYF. The CDR3, as DNA: TGTGCCAGCAGCTTGTGGGGACTAGCGGGGGGGCAAGGCGAGCAGTACTTC.

The J gene is TRBJ1-4, the V gene TRBV11-2; D is ambiguous. The CDR3 loop spans 13 amino acids. CDR1 SGHAT and CDR2 FQNNGV come from the germline V gene. Trimming stripped 1 base from V and 4 bases from J, with 4 bases between. CDR3 sequence reads: CASSLVVNEKLFF. DNA of the CDR3: TGTGCCAGCAGCTTAGTGGTTAATGAAAAACTGTTTTTT.

The rearrangement links TRBV2 to TRBJ2-5, with D perhaps matching TRBD2 (6 bases). The germline gives CDR1 SNHLY, CDR2 FYNNEI. There are 15 residues in the CDR3. V was pared by 8 bases and J by 0 bases, with 16 bases between. The chain's CDR3 is CASPTTRDYQETQYF. The CDR3 DNA is TGTGCCAGCCCTACCACCCGGGACTACCAAGAGACCCAGTACTTC. Full variable domain (missing parts from reference TRBV2 and TRBJ2-5): EPEVTQTPSHQVTQMGQEVILRCVPISNHLYFYWYRQILGQKVEFLVSFYNNEISEKSEIFDDQFSVERPDGSNFTLKIRSTKLEDSAMYFCASPTTRDYQETQYFGPGTRLLVL.

V is TRBV5-5 and J is TRBJ2-5; no reliable D call. The CDR3 extends over 12 amino acids. Trimming cost V 0 bases and J 8 bases, with 8 bases left between them. Looked up from germline, CDR1 is SGHKS and CDR2 is YYEKEE (reference sequence). Here the CDR3 DNA reads TGTGCCAGCAGCTTGGAAGGGTATACCCAGTACTTC. It specifies CASSLEGYTQYF.

The rearrangement uses TRBV4-2 and TRBJ2-2; the match to TRBD2 covers 13 bases. The V gene end was trimmed by 11 bases and the J gene end by 5 bases; junction bases not matched to a gene: 11. This CDR3 is 16 amino acids long. CDR1 is LGHNA and CDR2 is YNFKEQ in the germline V gene. CDR3 residues: CASGLAGVMGTGELFF. CDR3 nucleotides: TGTGCCTCTGGACTAGCGGGAGTAATGGGAACCGGGGAGCTGTTTTTT.

This rearrangement joins TRBV10-3 to TRBJ2-1; 11 bases fit TRBD2. This CDR3 is built from 18 residues. Germline values: CDR1 ENHRY, CDR2 SYGVKD. After removal of 3 bases from V and 2 bases from J, the junction contained 9 bases not matched to a gene. The CDR3 is CAISDPTSGGPTYNEQFF. The CDR3 nucleotides read TGTGCCATCAGTGACCCAACTAGCGGGGGACCCACCTACAATGAGCAGTTCTTC.

The V call is TRBV2, the J call TRBJ2-1; D is perhaps TRBD2 (6 bases). Germline CDR1 and CDR2: SNHLY and FYNNEI. The V and J ends lost 5 bases and 3 bases respectively, with 14 bases between them. The CDR3 is 15 residues long. The CDR3: CASSPETSDYNEQFF. The CDR3 coding sequence is TGTGCCAGCAGTCCGGAGACTAGTGACTACAATGAGCAGTTCTTC.

By share of the sample, this clone is large. V is TRBV14 and J is TRBJ2-7, with 9 bases that match TRBD1. V lost 4 bases and J lost 8; bases outside the gene matches: 6. The CDR3 covers 13 residues. Germline V gives CDR1 SGHDN, CDR2 FVKESK. The CDR3 loop reads CASSPRTGEQQYF. The CDR3 coding sequence is TGTGCCAGCAGCCCGCGGACAGGGGAACAGCAGTACTTC.

The rearrangement joins TRBV10-3 to TRBJ2-1, with 10 nucleotides matching TRBD2. The J segment lost 10 bases and the V segment lost 2 bases, leaving 17 bases of the junction unmatched. The CDR3 consists of 18 residues. Germline CDR1 ENHRY, CDR2 SYGVKD. The CDR3 DNA follows: TGTGCCATCAGTGAGCCAGGACTAGCGGCCACTCCCGCGGGGGAGCAGTTCTTC. It specifies CAISEPGLAATPAGEQFF.

The gene calls are TRBV2 and TRBJ2-7; no definite D call. CDR1 is SNHLY and CDR2 is FYNNEI in the germline V gene. CDR3 length: 14 residues. Trimming removed 8 bases from V and 0 bases from J, with 14 bases in between. As DNA, the CDR3 is TGTGCCAGCTTCCAGGAATACCACTCCTACGAGCAGTACTTC. This gives the protein CASFQEYHSYEQYF.

This clone has just a few counts. This chain uses TRBV7-9 with TRBJ2-7; D might be TRBD1 (5 bases). The germline V and J ends were trimmed by 0 bases and 3 bases, with 9 bases remaining between them. There are 14 residues in the CDR3. Germline CDR1 SEHNR, CDR2 FQNEAQ (reference sequence). The CDR3 nucleotides read TGTGCCAGCAGCTTAGCGGGGCTAAGCTACGAGCAGTACTTC. Translating it yields CASSLAGLSYEQYF. The full variable domain, with the rest looked up from reference TRBV7-9 and TRBJ2-7, is DTGVSQNPRHKITKRGQNVTFRCDPISEHNRLYWYRQTLGQGPEFLTYFQNEAQLEKSRLLSDRFSAERPKGSFSTLEIQRTEQGDSAMYLCASSLAGLSYEQYFGPGTRLTVT.

This clone was detected only a few times. The chain joins TRBV4-2 to TRBJ1-1; TRBD1 is a possible D gene (6 bases). The V and J ends lost 7 bases and 2 bases respectively, with 14 bases between them. Germline V gives CDR1 LGHNA, CDR2 YNFKEQ. The CDR3 contains 14 residues. The CDR3, as DNA: TGTGCCAGCACGAGGAGGACAGTCAACACTGAAGCTTTCTTT. This gives the protein CASTRRTVNTEAFF.

V and J are TRBV29-1 and TRBJ1-6; D unresolved. V lost 6 bases and J lost 6, with 15 bases in between. In germline, CDR1 is SQVTM, CDR2 ANQGSEA. The CDR3 totals 14 residues. CDR3 sequence (DNA): TGCAGCGTCCAGTTTGGCGGCGGTAATTCACCCCTCCACTTT. Its translation: CSVQFGGGNSPLHF. Full variable domain (outside the CDR3, taken from reference TRBV29-1 and TRBJ1-6): SAVISQKPSRDICQRGTSLTIQCQVDSQVTMMFWYRQQPGQSLTLIATANQGSEATYESGFVIDKFPISRPNLTFSTLTVSNMSPEDSSIYLCSVQFGGGNSPLHFGNGTRLTVT.

The chain couples TRBV5-1 to TRBJ2-5, with a weak D call TRBD2 (5 bases). V gave up 1 base and J gave up 1 base, with 14 bases separating them. The CDR3 length is 16 residues. The germline V gene encodes CDR1 SGHRS and CDR2 YFSETQ. CDR3 sequence: CASSLNEAVLQETQYF. The CDR3 coding sequence is TGCGCCAGCAGCTTGAATGAAGCGGTCCTCCAAGAGACCCAGTACTTC.